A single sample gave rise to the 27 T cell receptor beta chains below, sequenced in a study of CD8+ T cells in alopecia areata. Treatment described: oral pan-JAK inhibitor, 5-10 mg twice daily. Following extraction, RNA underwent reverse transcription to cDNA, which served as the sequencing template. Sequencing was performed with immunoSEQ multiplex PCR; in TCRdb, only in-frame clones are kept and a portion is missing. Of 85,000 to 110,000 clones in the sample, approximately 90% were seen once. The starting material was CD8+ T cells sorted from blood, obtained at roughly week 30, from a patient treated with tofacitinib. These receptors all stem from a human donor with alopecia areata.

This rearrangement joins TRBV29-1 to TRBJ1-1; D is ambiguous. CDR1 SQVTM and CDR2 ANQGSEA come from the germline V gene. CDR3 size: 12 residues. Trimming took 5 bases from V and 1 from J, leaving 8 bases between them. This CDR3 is CSVLVGNTEAFF. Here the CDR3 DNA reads TGCAGCGTTCTTGTCGGGAACACTGAAGCTTTCTTT. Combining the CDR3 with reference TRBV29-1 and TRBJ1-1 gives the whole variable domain SAVISQKPSRDICQRGTSLTIQCQVDSQVTMMFWYRQQPGQSLTLIATANQGSEATYESGFVIDKFPISRPNLTFSTLTVSNMSPEDSSIYLCSVLVGNTEAFFGQGTRLTVV.

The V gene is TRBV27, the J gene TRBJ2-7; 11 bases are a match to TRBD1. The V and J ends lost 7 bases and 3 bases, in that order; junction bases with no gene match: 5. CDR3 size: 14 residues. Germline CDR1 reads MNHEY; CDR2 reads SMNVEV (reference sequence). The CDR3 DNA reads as TGTGCCAGCACCTTGGGACAGGGGGTCTACGAGCAGTACTTC. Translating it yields CASTLGQGVYEQYF.

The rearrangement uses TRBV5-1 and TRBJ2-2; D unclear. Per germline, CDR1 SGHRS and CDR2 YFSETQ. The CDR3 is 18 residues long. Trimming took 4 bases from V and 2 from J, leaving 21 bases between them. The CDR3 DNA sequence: TGCGCCAGCAGCACTCCTGGTGCCCGTACCGCAAACACCGGGGAGCTGTTTTTT. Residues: CASSTPGARTANTGELFF.

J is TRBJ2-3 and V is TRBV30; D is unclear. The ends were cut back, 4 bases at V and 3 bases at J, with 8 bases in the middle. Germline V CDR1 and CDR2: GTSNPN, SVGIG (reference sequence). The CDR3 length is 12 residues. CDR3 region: CAWNLGTDTQYF. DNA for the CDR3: TGTGCCTGGAACCTAGGTACAGATACGCAGTATTTT.

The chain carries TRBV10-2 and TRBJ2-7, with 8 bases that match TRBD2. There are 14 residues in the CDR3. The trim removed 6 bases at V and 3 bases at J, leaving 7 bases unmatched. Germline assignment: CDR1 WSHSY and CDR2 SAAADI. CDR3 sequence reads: CASRREAPNYEQYF. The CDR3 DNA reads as TGCGCCAGCAGGCGGGAGGCCCCAAACTACGAGCAGTACTTC.

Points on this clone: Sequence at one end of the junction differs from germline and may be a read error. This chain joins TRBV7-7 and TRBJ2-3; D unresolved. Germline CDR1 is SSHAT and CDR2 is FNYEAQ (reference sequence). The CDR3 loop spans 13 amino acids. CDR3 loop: CASSLSSTDTQYF. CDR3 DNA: TGTGCTAGCAGCTTGAGTAGTACAGATACGCAGTATTTT. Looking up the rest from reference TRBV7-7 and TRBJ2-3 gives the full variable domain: GAGVSQSPRYKVTKRGQDVTLRCDPISSHATLYWYQQALGQGPEFLTYFNYEAQPDKSGLPSDRFSAERPEGSISTLTIQRTEQRDSAMYRCASSLSSTDTQYFGPGTRLTVL.

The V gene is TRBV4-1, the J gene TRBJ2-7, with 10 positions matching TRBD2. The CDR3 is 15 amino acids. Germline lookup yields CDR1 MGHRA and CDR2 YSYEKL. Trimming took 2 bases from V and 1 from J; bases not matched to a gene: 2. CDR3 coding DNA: TGCGCCAGCAGCCAATTAGCGGGGGGATCCTACGAGCAGTACTTC. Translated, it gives CASSQLAGGSYEQYF.

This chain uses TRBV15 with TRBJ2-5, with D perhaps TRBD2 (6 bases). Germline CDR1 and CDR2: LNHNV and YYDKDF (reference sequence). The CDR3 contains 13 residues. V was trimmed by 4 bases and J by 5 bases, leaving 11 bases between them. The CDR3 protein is CATSTRRGETQYF. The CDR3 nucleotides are TGTGCCACCAGCACCCGTCGGGGGGAGACCCAGTACTTC.

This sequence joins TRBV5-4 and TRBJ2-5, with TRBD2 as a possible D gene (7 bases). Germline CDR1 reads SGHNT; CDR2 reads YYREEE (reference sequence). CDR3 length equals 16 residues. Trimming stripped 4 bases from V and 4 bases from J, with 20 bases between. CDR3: CASSLPGEGVLETQYF. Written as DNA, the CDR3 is TGTGCCAGCAGCCTCCCAGGGGAGGGGGTCTTAGAGACCCAGTACTTC. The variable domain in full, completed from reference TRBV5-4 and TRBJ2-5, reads ETGVTQSPTHLIKTRGQQVTLRCSSQSGHNTVSWYQQALGQGPQFIFQYYREEENGRGNFPPRFSGLQFPNYSSELNVNALELDDSALYLCASSLPGEGVLETQYFGPGTRLLVL.

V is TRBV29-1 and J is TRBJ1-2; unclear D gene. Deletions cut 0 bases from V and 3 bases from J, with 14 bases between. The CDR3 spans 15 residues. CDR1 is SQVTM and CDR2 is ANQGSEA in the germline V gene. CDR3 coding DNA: TGCAGCGTTGAAGATCTGGTGCGTGAAGACTATGGCTACACCTTC. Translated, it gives CSVEDLVREDYGYTF.

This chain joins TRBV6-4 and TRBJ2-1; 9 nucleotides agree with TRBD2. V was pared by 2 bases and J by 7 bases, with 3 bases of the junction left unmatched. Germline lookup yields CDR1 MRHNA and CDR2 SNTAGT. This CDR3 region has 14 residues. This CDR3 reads CASSDVAGANEQFF. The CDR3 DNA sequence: TGTGCCAGCAGTGACGTAGCGGGAGCGAATGAGCAGTTCTTC.

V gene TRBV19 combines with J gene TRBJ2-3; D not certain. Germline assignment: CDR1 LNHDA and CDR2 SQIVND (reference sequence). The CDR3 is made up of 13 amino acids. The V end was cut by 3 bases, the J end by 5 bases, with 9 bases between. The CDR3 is CASSIAGLDTQYF. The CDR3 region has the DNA TGTGCCAGTAGTATTGCCGGGTTAGATACGCAGTATTTT.

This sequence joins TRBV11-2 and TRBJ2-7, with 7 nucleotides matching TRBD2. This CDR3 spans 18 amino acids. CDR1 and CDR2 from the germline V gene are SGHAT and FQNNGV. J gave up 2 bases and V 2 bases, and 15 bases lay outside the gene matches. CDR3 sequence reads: CASSLTGLTPGDPYEQYF. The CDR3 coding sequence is TGTGCCAGCAGCTTAACGGGACTAACCCCGGGCGACCCCTACGAGCAGTACTTC.

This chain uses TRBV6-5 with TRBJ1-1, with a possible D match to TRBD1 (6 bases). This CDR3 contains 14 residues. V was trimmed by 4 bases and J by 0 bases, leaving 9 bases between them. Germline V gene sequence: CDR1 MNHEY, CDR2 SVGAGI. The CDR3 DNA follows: TGTGCCAGCAGTTCTCGGGACATGAACACTGAAGCTTTCTTT. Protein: CASSSRDMNTEAFF.

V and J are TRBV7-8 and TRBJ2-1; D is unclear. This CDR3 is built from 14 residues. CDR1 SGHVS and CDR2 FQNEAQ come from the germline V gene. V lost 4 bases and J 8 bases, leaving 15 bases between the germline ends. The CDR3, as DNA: TGTGCCAGCAGCTCCCTGGGCTTTGCCGATGAGCAGTTCTTC. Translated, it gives CASSSLGFADEQFF.

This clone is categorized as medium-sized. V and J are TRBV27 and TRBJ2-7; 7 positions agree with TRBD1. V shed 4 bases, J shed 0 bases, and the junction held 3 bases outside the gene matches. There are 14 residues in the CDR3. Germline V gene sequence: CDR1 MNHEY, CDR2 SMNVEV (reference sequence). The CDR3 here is CASSWGQNSYEQYF. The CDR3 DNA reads TGTGCCAGCAGTTGGGGACAGAACTCCTACGAGCAGTACTTC.

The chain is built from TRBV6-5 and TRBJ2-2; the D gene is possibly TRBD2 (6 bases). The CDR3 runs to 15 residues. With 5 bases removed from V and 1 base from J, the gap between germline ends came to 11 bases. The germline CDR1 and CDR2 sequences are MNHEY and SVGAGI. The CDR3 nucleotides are TGTGCCAGCAGTCCCGACGGGGGGAACACCGGGGAGCTGTTTTTT. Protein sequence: CASSPDGGNTGELFF.

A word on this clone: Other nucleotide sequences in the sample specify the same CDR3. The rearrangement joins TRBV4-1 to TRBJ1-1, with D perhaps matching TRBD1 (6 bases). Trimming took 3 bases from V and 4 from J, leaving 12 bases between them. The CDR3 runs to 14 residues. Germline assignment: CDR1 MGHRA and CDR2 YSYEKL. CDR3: CASSQGRGGTEAFF. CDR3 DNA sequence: TGCGCCAGCAGCCAGGGAAGGGGGGGCACTGAAGCTTTCTTT.

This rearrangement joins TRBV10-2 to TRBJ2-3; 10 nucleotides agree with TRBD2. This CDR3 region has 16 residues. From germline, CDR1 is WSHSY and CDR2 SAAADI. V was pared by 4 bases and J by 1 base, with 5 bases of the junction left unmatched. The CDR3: CASSVTGTSGTDTQYF. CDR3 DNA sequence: TGCGCCAGCAGTGTAACCGGGACTAGCGGCACAGATACGCAGTATTTT.

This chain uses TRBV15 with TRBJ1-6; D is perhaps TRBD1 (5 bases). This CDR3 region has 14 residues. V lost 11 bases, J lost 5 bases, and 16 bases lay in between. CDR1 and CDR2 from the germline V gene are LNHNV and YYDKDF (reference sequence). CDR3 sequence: CAASLGRHNSPLHF. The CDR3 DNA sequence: TGTGCCGCCTCGTTGGGACGCCATAATTCACCCCTCCACTTT.

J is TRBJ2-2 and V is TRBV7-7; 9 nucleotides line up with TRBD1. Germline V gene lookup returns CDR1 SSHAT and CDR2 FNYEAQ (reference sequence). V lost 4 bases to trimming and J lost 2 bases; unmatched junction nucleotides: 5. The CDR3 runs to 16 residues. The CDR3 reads CASSSGTGPNTGELFF. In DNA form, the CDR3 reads TGTGCCAGCAGCTCCGGGACAGGGCCCAACACCGGGGAGCTGTTTTTT.

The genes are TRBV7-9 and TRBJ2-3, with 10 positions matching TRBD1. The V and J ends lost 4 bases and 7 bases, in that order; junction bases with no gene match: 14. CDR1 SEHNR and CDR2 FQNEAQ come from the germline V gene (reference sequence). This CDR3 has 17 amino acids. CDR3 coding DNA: TGTGCCAGCAGCTCAAGTGGGACAGGGGAGGACACGAATACGCAGTATTTT. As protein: CASSSSGTGEDTNTQYF.

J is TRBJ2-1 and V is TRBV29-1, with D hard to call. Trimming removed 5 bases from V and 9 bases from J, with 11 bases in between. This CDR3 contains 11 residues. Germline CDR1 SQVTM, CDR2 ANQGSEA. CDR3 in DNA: TGCAGCGTTATTGGTAAGGGTGAGCAGTTCTTC. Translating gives CSVIGKGEQFF.

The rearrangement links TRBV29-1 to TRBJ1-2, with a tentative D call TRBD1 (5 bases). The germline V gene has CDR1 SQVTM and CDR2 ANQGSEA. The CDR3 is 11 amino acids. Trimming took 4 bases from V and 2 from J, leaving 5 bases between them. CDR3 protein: CSVGQNYGYTF. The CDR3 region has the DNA TGCAGCGTTGGACAGAACTATGGCTACACCTTC.

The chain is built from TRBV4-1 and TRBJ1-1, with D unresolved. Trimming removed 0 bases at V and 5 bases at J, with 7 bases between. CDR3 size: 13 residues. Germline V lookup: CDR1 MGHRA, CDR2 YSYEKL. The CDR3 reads CASSQDRWTEAFF. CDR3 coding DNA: TGCGCCAGCAGCCAAGATAGATGGACTGAAGCTTTCTTT.

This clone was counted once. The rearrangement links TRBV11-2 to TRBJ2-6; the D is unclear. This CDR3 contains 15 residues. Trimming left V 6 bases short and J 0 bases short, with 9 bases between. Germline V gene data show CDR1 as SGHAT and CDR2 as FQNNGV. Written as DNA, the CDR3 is TGTGCCAGCAGTCGAACAGACTCTGGGGCCAACGTCCTGACTTTC. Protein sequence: CASSRTDSGANVLTF.

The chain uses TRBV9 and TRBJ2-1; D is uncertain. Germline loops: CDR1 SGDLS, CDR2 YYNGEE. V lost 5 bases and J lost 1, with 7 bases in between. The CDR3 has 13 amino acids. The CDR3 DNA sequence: TGTGCCAGCAGAGGCGGATCCTACAATGAGCAGTTCTTC. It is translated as CASRGGSYNEQFF.